The clone carrying this TCR beta chain was recorded only once. CDR3 length equals 13 residues. V was trimmed by 3 bases and J by 7 bases, leaving 12 bases between them. Germline CDR1 and CDR2: LNHDA and SQIVND (reference sequence). This entry is derived from a study of blood T cell repertoires in COVID-19. Turning to the study itself: Both acute and convalescent COVID-19 samples were obtained from the United States, Italy and Spain. PBMCs, B-cell-depleted T cells, or T cells provided the cDNA or gDNA that made up the material.

Original handling: Nucleated cell number was recorded as an estimate derived from reference gene primer amplification. Libraries were prepared by immunoSEQ multiplex PCR; TCRdb keeps only in-frame clonotypes and omits some of them. That table furnishes V, J and clone size, whereas the DNA furnished D and trimming. Of a few hundred thousand clones in the sample, roughly 83% are singletons; the top ten hold over 4.5%. This sequence was found in a man aged 60-69 years who had recovered from COVID-19. The chain is built from TRBV19 and TRBJ1-2, with D perhaps TRBD1 (5 bases). The sequencing input was peripheral blood. The CDR3 DNA reads TGTGCCAGTAGTATCCTGGGGGGATCTGGCTACACCTTC. This codes for CASSILGGSGYTF.